This entry is about one TCR beta chain. These data originate in a study of lymphopenia after photon versus proton radiotherapy. Generated by immunoSEQ multiplex PCR, the TCRdb table keeps only in-frame clones and is missing some. The repertoire holds about 40,000 clones, with just over 85% as singletons. Germline V gene sequence: CDR1 MNHEY, CDR2 SVGAGI. The CDR3 covers 13 residues. V lost 0 bases and J 5 bases, leaving 6 bases between the germline ends. The chain carries TRBV6-5 and TRBJ2-3; D not resolved. The clonotype was recovered from a woman aged 70-85 years with pancreatic cancer. Some clones in this sample may be carry-over from other donors' samples. This specimen consisted of peripheral blood, obtained from a patient treated with proton-based radiotherapy. The CDR3 DNA is TGTGCCAGCAGTTACTCTTGGGGAGATACGCAGTATTTT. It encodes CASSYSWGDTQYF.